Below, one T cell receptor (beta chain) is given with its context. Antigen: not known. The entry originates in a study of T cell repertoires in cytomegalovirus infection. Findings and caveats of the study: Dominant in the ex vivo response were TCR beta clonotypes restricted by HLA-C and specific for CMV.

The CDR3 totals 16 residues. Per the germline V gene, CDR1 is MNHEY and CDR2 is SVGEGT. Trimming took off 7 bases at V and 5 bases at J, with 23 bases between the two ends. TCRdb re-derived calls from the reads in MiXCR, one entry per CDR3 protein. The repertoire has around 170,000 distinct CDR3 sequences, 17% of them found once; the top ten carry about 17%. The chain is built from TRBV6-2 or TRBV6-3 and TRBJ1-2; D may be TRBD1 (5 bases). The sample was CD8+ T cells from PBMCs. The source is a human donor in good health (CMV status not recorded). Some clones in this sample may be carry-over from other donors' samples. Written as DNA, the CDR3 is TGTGCCAGCAAGCCACACACCAGGGACGTGAGATATGGCTACACCTTC. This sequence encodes CASKPHTRDVRYGYTF.